The rows below give T cell receptor beta chains drawn from one sample of a study of cytomegalovirus exposure and HLA in healthy donors. Libraries were prepared by immunoSEQ multiplex PCR; TCRdb keeps only in-frame clonotypes and omits some of them. Here the sample spans about 120,000 clones, roughly 80% being singletons. The specimen was PBMCs. The receptors come from a woman aged 40 to 49 in good health and CMV-seropositive. Each CDR3 is given with its conserved first and last residue. D genes are given only for firm matches. The size entry is marked missing in some rows and otherwise reads once, few, many or a size class.

V,size,J,D,CDR3,DNA
TRBV5-1,NA,TRBJ1-1,TRBD1,CASGQEVGEAFF,TGCGCCAGCGGACAGGAGGTCGGTGAAGCTTTCTTT
TRBV11-2,NA,TRBJ1-6,NA,CASSPTVSLHYNSPLHF,TGTGCCAGCAGCCCGACAGTGTCCTTACACTATAATTCACCCCTCCACTTT
TRBV18,NA,TRBJ1-1,NA,CASSLDRPLNTEAFF,TGTGCCAGCTCGCTAGACAGACCCTTGAACACTGAAGCTTTCTTT
TRBV27,few,TRBJ1-1,TRBD1,CASSFAAGGTEAFF,TGTGCCAGCAGTTTTGCGGCAGGGGGAACTGAAGCTTTCTTT
TRBV5-5,once,TRBJ1-1,TRBD1,CASRRDRGGTEAFF,TGTGCCAGCAGAAGGGACAGGGGAGGGACTGAAGCTTTCTTT
TRBV10-3,few,TRBJ1-1,NA,CAISDREGEAFF,TGTGCCATCAGTGACAGGGAGGGGGAAGCTTTCTTT
TRBV12-5,few,TRBJ2-7,NA,CASGFQGEPYEQYF,TGTGCTAGTGGTTTTCAAGGGGAACCCTACGAGCAGTACTTC
TRBV15,NA,TRBJ1-5,NA,CATSTQVNQPQHF,TGTGCCACCAGCACACAGGTCAATCAGCCCCAGCATTTT
TRBV2,NA,TRBJ2-6,TRBD1,CASSPPGQLSGANVLTF,TGTGCCAGCAGCCCCCCGGGACAGTTATCTGGGGCCAACGTCCTGACTTTC
TRBV7-2,NA,TRBJ2-7,TRBD1,CASSLAMGQGSEQYF,TGTGCCAGCAGCTTAGCCATGGGACAGGGTTCCGAGCAGTACTTC
TRBV25-1,NA,TRBJ2-2,NA,CASSERFRDKNTGELFF,TGTGCCAGCAGTGAAAGATTCCGGGACAAGAACACCGGGGAGCTGTTTTTT
TRBV19,NA,TRBJ2-7,NA,CASSSGGASYEQYF,TGTGCCAGTAGTAGCGGAGGGGCTTCCTACGAGCAGTACTTC
TRBV7-9,NA,TRBJ2-7,NA,CASSRAGSYEQYF,TGTGCCAGCAGCCGAGCGGGTTCCTACGAGCAGTACTTC
TRBV29-1,NA,TRBJ2-3,NA,CSAQGWREWEKIDTQYF,TGCAGCGCCCAAGGTTGGAGGGAATGGGAGAAGATAGATACGCAGTATTTT
TRBV15,NA,TRBJ2-1,TRBD2,CATSRGVASGIDEQFF,TGTGCCACCAGCAGGGGGGTGGCTAGCGGGATCGATGAGCAGTTCTTC
TRBV6-1,NA,TRBJ2-5,NA,CAGRGGPLQETQYF,TGTGCCGGCCGAGGGGGACCGCTACAAGAGACCCAGTACTTC
TRBV19,NA,TRBJ2-1,NA,CASSPEQGASYNEQFF,TGTGCCAGTAGTCCTGAACAGGGAGCCTCCTACAATGAGCAGTTCTTC
TRBV5-5,once,TRBJ1-4,NA,CASSFQGEKLFF,TGTGCCAGCAGCTTTCAGGGTGAAAAACTGTTTTTT
TRBV4-2,NA,TRBJ1-6,NA,CASSQPGEGYNSPLHF,TGTGCCAGCAGCCAACCGGGGGAGGGGTATAATTCACCCCTCCACTTT
TRBV28,few,TRBJ1-4,NA,CALRQDSSEKLFF,TGTGCCCTTAGGCAGGACTCGAGTGAAAAACTGTTTTTT
TRBV7-8,NA,TRBJ1-1,TRBD1,CASSVTQGANTEAFF,TGTGCCAGCAGCGTTACACAGGGGGCTAATACTGAAGCTTTCTTT
TRBV5-4,NA,TRBJ1-4,NA,CASSFGGRANEKLFF,TGTGCCAGCAGCTTCGGGGGGCGGGCTAATGAAAAACTGTTTTTT
TRBV12-5,NA,TRBJ1-4,NA,CASGLLLRTERDEKLFF,TGTGCTAGTGGTTTGCTTTTACGGACAGAGCGGGACGAAAAACTGTTTTTT